The clone carrying this T cell receptor beta chain was observed a handful of times. V lost 5 bases to trimming and J lost 7 bases, with 12 bases between them. The CDR3 is made up of 13 amino acids. Germline CDR1 and CDR2: LGHDT and YNNKEL (reference sequence). The time point here: patch test 2, 6 weeks after DPC sensitization. The sample's treatment: therapeutic diphenylcyclopropenone sensitization with weekly scalp DPC. These data originate in a study of human T cells and chemical hapten exposure. TCRdb passed the RACE reads through MiXCR, listing each CDR3 protein once. Of tens of thousands of distinct CDR3 sequences listed, 10% are singletons.

The sequencing used whole blood, collected in connection with sensitization to the hapten diphenylcyclopropenone (DPC). The sequence was obtained from a woman between 45 and 60 years old with alopecia areata. Some clones in this sample may be carry-over from other donors' samples. This sequence joins TRBV3-1 and TRBJ1-5, with D uncertain. The CDR3: CASSLEGYQPQHF. CDR3 in DNA: TGTGCCAGCAGCTTAGAGGGCTACCAGCCCCAGCATTTT.